A selection of T cell receptor beta chains follows, all from one sample in a study of T cell responses to AZD1222 COVID-19 vaccine. The data were produced by immunoSEQ multiplex PCR, yet TCRdb's version contains in-frame clones alone and is incomplete. The data show more than 95,000 clones, 89% seen once. The starting material was peripheral blood, obtained on day 0 of AZD1222 vaccination. These receptors all stem from an adult in good health. CDR3s include the opening cysteine and the closing phenylalanine or tryptophan. The D gene is left open where the match is weak. The size entry is marked missing in some rows and otherwise reads once, few, many or a size class.

d_gene: TRBD1
j_gene: TRBJ2-7
abundance: .
v_gene: TRBV18
CDR3nt: TGTGCCAGCTCATTGGGGGGCCGGACAGGGGTCTACGAGCAGTACTTC
CDR3aa: CASSLGGRTGVYEQYF

d_gene: TRBD2
j_gene: TRBJ2-4
abundance: .
v_gene: TRBV3-1/TRBV3-2
CDR3nt: TGTGCCAGCGCGGTACAGCTAGCGGGCAAAAACATTCAGTACTTC
CDR3aa: CASAVQLAGKNIQYF

d_gene: .
j_gene: TRBJ1-1
abundance: once
v_gene: TRBV2
CDR3nt: TGTGCCAGCACCGCCCAGGGTATCGGGAACACTGAAGCTTTCTTT
CDR3aa: CASTAQGIGNTEAFF

d_gene: .
j_gene: TRBJ2-7
abundance: once
v_gene: TRBV3-1/TRBV3-2
CDR3nt: TGTGCCAGCAGCCAAAGGGCGGGCGCCTACGAGCAGTACTTC
CDR3aa: CASSQRAGAYEQYF

d_gene: .
j_gene: TRBJ2-5
abundance: .
v_gene: TRBV9
CDR3nt: TGTGCCAGCAGCCTTGGGTTGTACCAAGAGACCCAGTACTTC
CDR3aa: CASSLGLYQETQYF

d_gene: .
j_gene: TRBJ1-2
abundance: .
v_gene: TRBV20-1
CDR3nt: TGCAGTGCTAGCCCTAACTATGGCTACACCTTC
CDR3aa: CSASPNYGYTF

d_gene: .
j_gene: TRBJ2-4
abundance: .
v_gene: TRBV19
CDR3nt: TGTGCCAGTATGGAAGCCAGCATAGCCAAAAACATTCAGTACTTC
CDR3aa: CASMEASIAKNIQYF

d_gene: .
j_gene: TRBJ1-2
abundance: .
v_gene: TRBV6-5
CDR3nt: TGTGCCAGCAGTTATGGGGGCGGAGTCTATGGCTACACCTTC
CDR3aa: CASSYGGGVYGYTF

d_gene: .
j_gene: TRBJ1-1
abundance: .
v_gene: TRBV11-2
CDR3nt: TGTGCCAGCAGCCCCCCGGGGATGGTAACTGAAGCTTTCTTT
CDR3aa: CASSPPGMVTEAFF

d_gene: .
j_gene: TRBJ2-1
abundance: .
v_gene: TRBV10-3
CDR3nt: TGTGCCATCAGTGAGTCTGGACAGACCCGAATCTACAATGAGCAGTTCTTC
CDR3aa: CAISESGQTRIYNEQFF

d_gene: .
j_gene: TRBJ2-7
abundance: .
v_gene: TRBV21-1
CDR3nt: TGTGCCAGCAGCACGCGCGAGGTGGCGACACCGTCCCCGTACGAGCAGTACTTC
CDR3aa: CASSTREVATPSPYEQYF

d_gene: .
j_gene: TRBJ1-2
abundance: once
v_gene: TRBV19
CDR3nt: TGTGCCAGTACCACAACCCCCGGGACGGACACATATGGCTACACCTTC
CDR3aa: CASTTTPGTDTYGYTF

d_gene: .
j_gene: TRBJ2-1
abundance: .
v_gene: TRBV20-1
CDR3nt: TGCAGTGCTAGTGGGGGGGCCGGGAATGAGCAGTTCTTC
CDR3aa: CSASGGAGNEQFF

d_gene: .
j_gene: TRBJ2-1
abundance: .
v_gene: TRBV11-1
CDR3nt: TGTGCCAGCAGCTTAGACAGCCGCTACAATGAGCAGTTCTTC
CDR3aa: CASSLDSRYNEQFF